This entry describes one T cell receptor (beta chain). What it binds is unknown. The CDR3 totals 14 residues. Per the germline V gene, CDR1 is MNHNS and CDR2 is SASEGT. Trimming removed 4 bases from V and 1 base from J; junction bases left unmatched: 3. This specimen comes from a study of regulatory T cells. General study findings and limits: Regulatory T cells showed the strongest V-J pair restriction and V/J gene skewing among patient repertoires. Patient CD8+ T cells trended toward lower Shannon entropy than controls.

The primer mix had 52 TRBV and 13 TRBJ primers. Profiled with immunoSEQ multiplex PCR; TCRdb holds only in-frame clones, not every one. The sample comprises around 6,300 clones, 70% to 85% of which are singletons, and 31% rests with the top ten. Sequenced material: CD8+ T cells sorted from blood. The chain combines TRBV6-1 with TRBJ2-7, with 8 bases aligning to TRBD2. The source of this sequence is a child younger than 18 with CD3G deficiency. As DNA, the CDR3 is TGTGCCAGCAGTGGGACTAGCAGTTCCTACGAGCAGTACTTC. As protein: CASSGTSSSYEQYF.